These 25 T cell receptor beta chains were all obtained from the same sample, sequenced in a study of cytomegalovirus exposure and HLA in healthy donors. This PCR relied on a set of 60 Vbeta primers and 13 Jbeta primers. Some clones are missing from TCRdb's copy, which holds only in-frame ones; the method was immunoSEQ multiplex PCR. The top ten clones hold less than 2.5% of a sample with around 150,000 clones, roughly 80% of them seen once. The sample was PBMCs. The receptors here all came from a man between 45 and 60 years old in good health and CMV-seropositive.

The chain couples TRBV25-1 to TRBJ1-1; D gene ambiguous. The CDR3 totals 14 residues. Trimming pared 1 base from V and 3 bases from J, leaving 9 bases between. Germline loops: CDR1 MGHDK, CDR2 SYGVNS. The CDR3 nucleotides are TGTGCCAGCAGTGAATCGGGTTGGGACACTGAAGCTTTCTTT. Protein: CASSESGWDTEAFF.

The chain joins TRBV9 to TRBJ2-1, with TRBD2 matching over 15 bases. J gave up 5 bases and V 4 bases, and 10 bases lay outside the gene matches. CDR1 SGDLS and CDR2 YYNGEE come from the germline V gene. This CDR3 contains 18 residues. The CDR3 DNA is TGTGCCAGCAGCACTCGGACTAGCGGGGGGGCCGTTCACAATGAGCAGTTCTTC. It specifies CASSTRTSGGAVHNEQFF.

The CDR3 sequence is CASSQGSAGQDNSPLHF. CDR3 nucleotide sequence: TGCGCCAGCAGCCAAGGTTCCGCCGGACAGGATAATTCACCCCTCCACTTT. This chain links TRBV4-1 with TRBJ1-6; 7 bases are shared with TRBD1. The CDR3 covers 17 residues. The V segment lost 1 base and the J segment 5 bases; nucleotides outside the gene matches: 8. Germline CDR1 and CDR2: MGHRA and YSYEKL.

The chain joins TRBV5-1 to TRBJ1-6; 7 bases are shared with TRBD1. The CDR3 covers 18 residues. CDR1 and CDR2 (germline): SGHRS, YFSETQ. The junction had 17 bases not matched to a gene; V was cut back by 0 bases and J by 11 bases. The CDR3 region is CASSLASGGSRTHTPLHF. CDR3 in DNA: TGCGCCAGCAGCTTGGCTTCAGGGGGATCGAGGACCCATACACCCCTCCACTTT.

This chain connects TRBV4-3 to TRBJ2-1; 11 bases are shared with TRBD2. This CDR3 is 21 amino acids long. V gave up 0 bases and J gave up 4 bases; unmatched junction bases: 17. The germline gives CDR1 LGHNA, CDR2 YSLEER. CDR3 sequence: CASSQDLLAGGRTGQYNEQFF. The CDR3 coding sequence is TGCGCCAGCAGCCAAGATCTCCTAGCGGGGGGCCGCACGGGACAATACAATGAGCAGTTCTTC.

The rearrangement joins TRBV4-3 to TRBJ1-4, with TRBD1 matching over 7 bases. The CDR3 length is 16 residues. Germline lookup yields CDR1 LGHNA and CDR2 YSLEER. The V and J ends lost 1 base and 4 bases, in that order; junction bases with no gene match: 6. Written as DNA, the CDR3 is TGCGCCAGCAGCCAAGGGGGGACAGACTATAATGAAAAACTGTTTTTT. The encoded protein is CASSQGGTDYNEKLFF.

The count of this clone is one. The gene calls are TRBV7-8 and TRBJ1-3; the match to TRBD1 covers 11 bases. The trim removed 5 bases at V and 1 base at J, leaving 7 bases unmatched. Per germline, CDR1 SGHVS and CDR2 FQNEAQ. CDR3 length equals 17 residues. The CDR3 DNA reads TGTGCCAGCAGCCCCAGGGACAGGGGGTTTTCTGGAAACACCATATATTTT. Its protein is CASSPRDRGFSGNTIYF.

The CDR3 sequence: CASTRVQPNQPQHF. In nucleotides, the CDR3 is TGTGCCAGCACCCGGGTCCAACCTAATCAGCCCCAGCATTTT. V and J are TRBV28 and TRBJ1-5; no reliable D call. V was pared by 7 bases and J by 4 bases, with 14 bases between. This CDR3 is built from 14 residues. The germline gives CDR1 MDHEN, CDR2 SYDVKM.

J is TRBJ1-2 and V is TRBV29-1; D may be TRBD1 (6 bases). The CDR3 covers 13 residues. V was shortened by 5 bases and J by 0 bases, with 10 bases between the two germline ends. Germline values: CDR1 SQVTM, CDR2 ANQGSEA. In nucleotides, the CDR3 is TGCAGCGTTAGGGACACCTCTAACTATGGCTACACCTTC. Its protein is CSVRDTSNYGYTF.

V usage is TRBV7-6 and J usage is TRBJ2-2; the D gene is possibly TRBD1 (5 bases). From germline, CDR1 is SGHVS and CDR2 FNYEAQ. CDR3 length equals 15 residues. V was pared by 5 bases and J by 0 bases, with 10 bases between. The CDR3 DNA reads TGTGCCAGCAGCATCAGGGATTCGAACACCGGGGAGCTGTTTTTT. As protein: CASSIRDSNTGELFF.

CDR3 residues: CASSVAGLAGGSDTQYF. In DNA form, the CDR3 reads TGTGCCAGCAGCGTGGCCGGACTAGCGGGGGGCTCAGATACGCAGTATTTT. The chain couples TRBV9 to TRBJ2-3; 14 bases are shared with TRBD2. Trimming took 2 bases from V and 4 from J; bases not matched to a gene: 6. CDR1 SGDLS and CDR2 YYNGEE come from the germline V gene. The CDR3 covers 17 residues.

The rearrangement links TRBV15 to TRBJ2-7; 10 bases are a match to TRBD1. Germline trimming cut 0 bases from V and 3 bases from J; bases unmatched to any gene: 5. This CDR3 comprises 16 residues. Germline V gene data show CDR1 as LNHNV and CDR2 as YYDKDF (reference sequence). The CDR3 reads CATSRDLRDRGYEQYF. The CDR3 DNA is TGTGCCACCAGCAGAGATCTTAGGGACAGGGGCTACGAGCAGTACTTC.

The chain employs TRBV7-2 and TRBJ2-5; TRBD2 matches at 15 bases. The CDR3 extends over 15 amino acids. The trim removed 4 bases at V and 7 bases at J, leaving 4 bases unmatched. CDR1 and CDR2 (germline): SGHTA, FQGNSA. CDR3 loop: CASSWTSGGVGTQYF. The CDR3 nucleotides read TGTGCCAGCAGCTGGACTAGCGGGGGGGTCGGGACCCAGTACTTC.

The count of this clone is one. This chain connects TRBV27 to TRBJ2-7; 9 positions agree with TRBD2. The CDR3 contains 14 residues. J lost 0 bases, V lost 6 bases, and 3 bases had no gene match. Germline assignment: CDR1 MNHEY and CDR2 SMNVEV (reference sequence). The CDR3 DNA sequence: TGTGCCAGCAGAGTGACTAGCGGCTCCTACGAGCAGTACTTC. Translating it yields CASRVTSGSYEQYF.

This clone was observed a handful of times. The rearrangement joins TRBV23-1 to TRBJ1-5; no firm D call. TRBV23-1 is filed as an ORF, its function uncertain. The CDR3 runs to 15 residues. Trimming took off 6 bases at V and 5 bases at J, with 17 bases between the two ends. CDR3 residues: CASSPREDSDQPQHF. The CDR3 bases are TGCGCCAGCAGCCCACGGGAGGACTCCGATCAGCCCCAGCATTTT.

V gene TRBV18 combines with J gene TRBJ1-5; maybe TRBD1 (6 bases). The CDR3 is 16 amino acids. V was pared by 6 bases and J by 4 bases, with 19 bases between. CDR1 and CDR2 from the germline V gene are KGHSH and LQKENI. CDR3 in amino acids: CASSATTTGPNQPQHF. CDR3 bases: TGTGCCAGCTCGGCGACCACGACAGGCCCTAATCAGCCCCAGCATTTT.

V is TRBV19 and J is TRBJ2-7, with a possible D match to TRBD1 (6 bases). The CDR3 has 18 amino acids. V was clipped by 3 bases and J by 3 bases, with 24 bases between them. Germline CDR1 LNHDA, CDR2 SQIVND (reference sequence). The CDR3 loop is CASSILPITQGPIYEQYF. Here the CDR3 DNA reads TGTGCCAGTAGTATCCTACCCATTACACAGGGACCTATCTACGAGCAGTACTTC.

CDR3 coding DNA: TGTGCCAGCAGGCGACAGGGCGGTAGCAATCAGCCCCAGCATTTT. Its protein is CASRRQGGSNQPQHF. The V gene is TRBV6-5, the J gene TRBJ1-5, with 7 bases matching TRBD1. The CDR3 extends over 15 amino acids. V lost 6 bases to trimming and J lost 0 bases; unmatched junction nucleotides: 5. Germline V gives CDR1 MNHEY, CDR2 SVGAGI.

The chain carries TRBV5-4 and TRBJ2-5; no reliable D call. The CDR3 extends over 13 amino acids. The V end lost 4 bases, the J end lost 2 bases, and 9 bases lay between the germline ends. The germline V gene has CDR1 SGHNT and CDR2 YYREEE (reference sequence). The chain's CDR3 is CASSPVEQETQYF. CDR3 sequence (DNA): TGTGCCAGCAGCCCCGTGGAGCAAGAGACCCAGTACTTC.

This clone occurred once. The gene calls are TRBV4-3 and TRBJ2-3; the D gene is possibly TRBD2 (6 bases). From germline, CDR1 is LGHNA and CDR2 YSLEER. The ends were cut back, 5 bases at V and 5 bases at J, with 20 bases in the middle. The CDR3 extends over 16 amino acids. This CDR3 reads CASSTQILATEDTQYF. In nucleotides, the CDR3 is TGCGCCAGCAGCACCCAAATCCTAGCGACTGAAGATACGCAGTATTTT.

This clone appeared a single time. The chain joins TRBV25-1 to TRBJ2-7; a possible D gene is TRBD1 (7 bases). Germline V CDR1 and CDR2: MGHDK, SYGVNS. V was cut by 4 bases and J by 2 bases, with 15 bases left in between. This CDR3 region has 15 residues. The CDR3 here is CASSAFGGGPYEQYF. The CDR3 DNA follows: TGTGCCAGCAGTGCCTTCGGAGGGGGCCCCTACGAGCAGTACTTC.

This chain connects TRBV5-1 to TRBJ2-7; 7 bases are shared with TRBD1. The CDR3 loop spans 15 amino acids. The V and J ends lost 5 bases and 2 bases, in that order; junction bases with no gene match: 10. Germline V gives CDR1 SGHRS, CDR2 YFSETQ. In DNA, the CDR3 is TGCGCCAGCAGGCCGCCTGGGACAGCTACCTACGAGCAGTACTTC. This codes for CASRPPGTATYEQYF.

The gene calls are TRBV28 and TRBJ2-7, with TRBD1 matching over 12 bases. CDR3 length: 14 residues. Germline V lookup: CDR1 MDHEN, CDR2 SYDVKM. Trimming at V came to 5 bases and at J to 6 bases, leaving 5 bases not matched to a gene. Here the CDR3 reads CASSPGTGGGEQYF. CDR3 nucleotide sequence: TGTGCCAGCAGTCCCGGGACAGGGGGCGGCGAGCAGTACTTC.

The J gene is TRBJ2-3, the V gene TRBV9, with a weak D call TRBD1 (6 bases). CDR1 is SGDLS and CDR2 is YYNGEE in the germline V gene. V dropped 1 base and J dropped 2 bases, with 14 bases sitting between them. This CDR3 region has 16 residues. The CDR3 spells CASSVIAGTYTDTQYF. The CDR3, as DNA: TGTGCCAGCAGCGTAATTGCCGGGACATACACAGATACGCAGTATTTT.

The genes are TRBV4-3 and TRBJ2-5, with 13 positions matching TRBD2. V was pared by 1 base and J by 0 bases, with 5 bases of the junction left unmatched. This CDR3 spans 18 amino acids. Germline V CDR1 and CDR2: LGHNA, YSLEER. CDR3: CASSQGTSGGYYQETQYF. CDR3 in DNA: TGCGCCAGCAGCCAAGGGACTAGCGGGGGTTATTACCAAGAGACCCAGTACTTC.